These 21 T cell receptor beta chains share one sample of origin, sequenced in a study of lung T cells in sarcoidosis with Löfgren's syndrome. MiXCR, run by TCRdb on the reads, gives a single entry per CDR3 protein. This sample yields fewer than 3,000 distinct CDR3 sequences, of which 27% are seen a single time; over 10% belongs to the top ten. Sequenced material: CD4+ T cells from bronchoalveolar lavage. These receptors all come from a human donor with sarcoidosis (Löfgren's syndrome or another form), or a control subject (not recorded which).

By frequency in the sample, this clonotype is medium-sized. The rearrangement links TRBV2 to TRBJ1-1; D not certain. This CDR3 is 13 amino acids long. Trimming pared 3 bases from V and 5 bases from J, leaving 10 bases between. CDR1 SNHLY and CDR2 FYNNEI come from the germline V gene. The CDR3 DNA sequence: TGTGCCAGCAGTGACCAGGAAAGGACTGAAGCTTTCTTT. This sequence encodes CASSDQERTEAFF. The entire variable domain, with the rest obtained from reference TRBV2 and TRBJ1-1, is as follows: EPEVTQTPSHQVTQMGQEVILRCVPISNHLYFYWYRQILGQKVEFLVSFYNNEISEKSEIFDDQFSVERPDGSNFTLKIRSTKLEDSAMYFCASSDQERTEAFFGQGTRLTVV.

This clonotype appeared many times. This chain links TRBV11-2 with TRBJ1-5, with a weak D call TRBD1 (5 bases). This CDR3 is built from 15 residues. Germline assignment: CDR1 SGHAT and CDR2 FQNNGV. Trimming removed 3 bases at V and 7 bases at J, with 16 bases between. The CDR3 loop is CASSFADGGIQPQHF. CDR3 nucleotides: TGTGCCAGCAGCTTTGCCGACGGGGGGATCCAGCCCCAGCATTTT.

By sample share, this clonotype is medium-sized. The chain carries TRBV2 and TRBJ1-4; D unclear. Deletions cut 2 bases from V and 5 bases from J, with 3 bases between. Germline values: CDR1 SNHLY, CDR2 FYNNEI. The CDR3 totals 12 residues. CDR3 loop: CASSEQNEKLFF. The CDR3 nucleotides read TGTGCCAGCAGTGAACAGAATGAAAAACTGTTTTTT.

In the case of this clonotype: A much larger clonotype is one base distant, so this may be a read error. This chain links TRBV11-3 with TRBJ2-1, with a possible D match to TRBD2 (5 bases). CDR1 and CDR2 (germline): SGHNT, YENEEA. There are 13 residues in the CDR3. CDR3 residues: CASSLGERDEQSF. The CDR3 DNA reads as TGTGCCAGCAGCTTAGGGGAGAGAGATGAGCAGTCCTTC.

In this sample, this clonotype is medium-sized. The V and J genes are TRBV12-3 or TRBV12-4 and TRBJ1-5; 9 positions match TRBD1. This CDR3 is built from 14 residues. With V trimmed by 5 bases and J by 7 bases, 6 bases remained unmatched. For the CDR3, the DNA is TGTGCCAGCAGTCCCGGGACAGGGAGCCAGCCCCAGCATTTT. Its translation is CASSPGTGSQPQHF.

A word on this clonotype: Given the absence of the conserved phenylalanine or tryptophan at the CDR3 end, a read error is likely. No DNA is shown, since the ends of the CDR3 on it are uncertain; the CDR3 is the one TCRdb lists. The chain combines TRBV20-1 with TRBJ1-1; the table's D call of TRBD1 was not tested on the DNA. Germline V gene lookup returns CDR1 DFQATT and CDR2 SNEGSKA (reference sequence). Counting both end residues, the CDR3 totals 12 amino acids. The CDR3 here is CSAREGGTEAFL.

This clonotype appeared many times. V gene TRBV11-3 combines with J gene TRBJ2-1; 8 bases fit TRBD2. The junction had 1 base not matched to a gene; V was cut back by 2 bases and J by 4 bases. Per germline, CDR1 SGHNT and CDR2 YENEEA. This CDR3 contains 14 residues. CDR3 sequence: CASSLSGGYNEQFF. The CDR3 nucleotides are TGTGCCAGCAGCTTAAGCGGGGGATACAATGAGCAGTTCTTC. Together with reference TRBV11-3 and TRBJ2-1, the CDR3 gives the full variable domain: EAGVVQSPRYKIIEKKQPVAFWCNPISGHNTLYWYLQNLGQGPELLIRYENEEAVDDSQLPKDRFSAERLKGVDSTLKIQPAELGDSAVYLCASSLSGGYNEQFFGPGTRLTVL.

This clonotype ranks as large. The gene calls are TRBV2 and TRBJ2-7; perhaps TRBD1 as D (6 bases). This CDR3 has 12 amino acids. CDR1 and CDR2 (germline): SNHLY, FYNNEI. V was shortened by 9 bases and J by 7 bases, with 16 bases between the two germline ends. The CDR3: CARKGPRGEQYF. In DNA form, the CDR3 reads TGTGCCAGAAAGGGACCCAGGGGTGAGCAGTACTTC.

This clonotype is labeled as medium-sized. Its ends do not fully match the called genes, so a read error is possible. V gene TRBV20-1 combines with J gene TRBJ2-3; 7 bases match TRBD2. CDR1 DFQATT and CDR2 SNEGSKA come from the germline V gene (reference sequence). The CDR3 spans 14 residues. The CDR3 reads CGAREGTKTDTQYF. In DNA, the CDR3 is TGCGGTGCTAGAGAAGGGACTAAAACTGATACGCAGTATTTT.

This clonotype was found many times. The chain carries TRBV9 and TRBJ1-6; 8 positions match TRBD1. Per germline, CDR1 SGDLS and CDR2 YYNGEE. CDR3 length: 16 residues. With V trimmed by 0 bases and J by 6 bases, 5 bases remained unmatched. The CDR3 spells CASSVDPGQGNSPLHF. The CDR3 coding sequence is TGTGCCAGCAGCGTAGACCCTGGACAGGGTAATTCACCCCTCCACTTT.

By sample fraction, this clonotype is medium-sized. The rearrangement joins TRBV19 to TRBJ2-1; D remains ambiguous. V was clipped by 2 bases and J by 7 bases, with 6 bases between them. The CDR3 has 12 residues. Germline V CDR1 and CDR2: LNHDA, SQIVND (reference sequence). The DNA for the CDR3 is TGTGCCAGTAGTATAATGGGAAATGAGCAGTTCTTC. The encoded protein is CASSIMGNEQFF.

This clonotype was observed at least ten times. The chain's CDR3 is CASSPWTGLRDAQYF. The CDR3 DNA reads as TGTGCCAGCAGCCCATGGACAGGCCTAAGGGATGCGCAGTATTTT. The chain has TRBV13 and TRBJ2-3; 7 nucleotides align to TRBD1. Germline loops: CDR1 PRHDT, CDR2 FYEKMQ (reference sequence). The CDR3 extends over 15 amino acids. J lost 10 bases, V lost 5 bases, and 15 bases had no gene match.

Within the sample, this clonotype is medium-sized (0.01 to 0.1%). The chain carries TRBV7-2 and TRBJ2-3; a possible D gene is TRBD1 (6 bases). From germline, CDR1 is SGHTA and CDR2 FQGNSA. Trimming cost V 2 bases and J 2 bases, with 11 bases left between them. This CDR3 region has 15 residues. The CDR3 sequence: CASSLLGQDTDTQYF. DNA for the CDR3: TGTGCCAGCAGCTTATTGGGACAAGACACAGATACGCAGTATTTT. Full variable domain (remainder filled in from reference TRBV7-2 and TRBJ2-3): GAGVSQSPSNKVTEKGKDVELRCDPISGHTALYWYRQSLGQGLEFLIYFQGNSAPDKSGLPSDRFSAERTGGSVSTLTIQRTQQEDSAVYLCASSLLGQDTDTQYFGPGTRLTVL.

In its sample, this clonotype is medium-sized. This chain links TRBV6-6 with TRBJ2-7; D may be TRBD2 (6 bases). V shed 0 bases and J shed 2 bases, with 14 bases lying between them. The CDR3 has 16 residues. CDR1 is MNHNY and CDR2 is SVGAGI in the germline V gene (reference sequence). The CDR3 bases are TGTGCCAGCAGTTACTCCACCGGGACTCTTACCTACGAGCAGTACTTC. Amino acids: CASSYSTGTLTYEQYF.

A single count supports this clonotype. Because it lacks the conserved phenylalanine or tryptophan at the end, this CDR3 is likely a read error. The DNA is left out, because the CDR3 cannot be placed on it with certainty; the CDR3 is given as TCRdb lists it. The chain joins TRBV20-1 to TRBJ1-2. With termini counted, the CDR3 has 13 amino acids. Germline V gives CDR1 DFQATT, CDR2 SNEGSKA (reference sequence). The CDR3 spells CSATGQIDYGYTL.

In regard to this clonotype: This may be a read error, as it is one base from a much larger clone. In DNA, the CDR3 is TGCAGCGTTGGGCGACAGGGGCGACCTGAAGCTTTCTTT. Its translation is CSVGRQGRPEAFF. The chain recombines TRBV29-1 with TRBJ1-1, with TRBD1 matching over 8 bases. Germline CDR1 SQVTM, CDR2 ANQGSEA. The V and J ends lost 4 bases and 6 bases, in that order; junction bases with no gene match: 7. CDR3 size: 13 residues.

V gene TRBV3-1 combines with J gene TRBJ2-5, with a possible D match to TRBD2 (6 bases). This CDR3 region has 16 residues. Germline values: CDR1 LGHDT, CDR2 YNNKEL (reference sequence). The V end lost 4 bases, the J end lost 5 bases, and 20 bases lay between the germline ends. The CDR3 sequence: CASSLRVGGESETQYF. The CDR3 DNA sequence: TGTGCCAGCAGCCTACGGGTCGGGGGAGAGAGTGAGACCCAGTACTTC.

This clonotype was observed many times. The chain joins TRBV5-6 to TRBJ2-7, with TRBD1 matching 8 bases. CDR3 length: 14 residues. V lost 3 bases to trimming and J lost 5 bases; unmatched junction nucleotides: 7. In germline, CDR1 is SGHDT, CDR2 YYEEEE. The CDR3 nucleotides read TGTGCCAGCAGCTCCACCGGGACAGGAAACGAGCAGTACTTC. Translating it yields CASSSTGTGNEQYF.

This clonotype is labeled as medium-sized (0.01 to 0.1%). The V call is TRBV2, the J call TRBJ1-1; D is uncertain. CDR1 is SNHLY, CDR2 FYNNEI, per germline. The CDR3 loop spans 14 amino acids. V dropped 3 bases and J dropped 7 bases, with 15 bases sitting between them. The CDR3 DNA follows: TGTGCCAGCAGTGACCGACACCCCAACGTTGAAGCTTTCTTT. Translation gives CASSDRHPNVEAFF.

Concerning this clonotype: One end of the junction fails to match germline, which may point to a read error. The chain carries TRBV24-1 and TRBJ2-7; D is possibly TRBD1 (6 bases). The CDR3 is 15 amino acids. The germline V gene encodes CDR1 KGHDR and CDR2 SFDVKD. The CDR3 DNA reads TGTGCCACCAGTGAATCAGGACAGAAGTTCTACGAGCAGTACTTT. Residues: CATSESGQKFYEQYF.

This clonotype was found many times. As DNA, the CDR3 is TGTGCCAGCAGTGAACGGGGGGGGGCAAGCAATCAGCCCCAGCATTTT. This codes for CASSERGGASNQPQHF. The chain links TRBV6-1 to TRBJ1-5, with a tentative D call TRBD1 (6 bases). The CDR3 extends over 16 amino acids. Trimming left V 2 bases short and J 1 base short, with 12 bases between. Germline loops: CDR1 MNHNS, CDR2 SASEGT.